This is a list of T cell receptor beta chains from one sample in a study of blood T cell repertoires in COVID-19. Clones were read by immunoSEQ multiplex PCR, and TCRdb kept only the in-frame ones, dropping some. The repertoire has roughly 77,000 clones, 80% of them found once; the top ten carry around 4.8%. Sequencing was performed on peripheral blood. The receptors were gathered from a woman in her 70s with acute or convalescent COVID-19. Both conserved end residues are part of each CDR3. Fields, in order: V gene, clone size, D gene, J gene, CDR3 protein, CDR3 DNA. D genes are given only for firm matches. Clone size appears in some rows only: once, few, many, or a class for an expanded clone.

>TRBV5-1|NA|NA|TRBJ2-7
CVPTGSYEQYF
TGCGTTCCGACGGGCTCCTACGAGCAGTACTTC
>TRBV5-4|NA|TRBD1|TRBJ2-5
CASSSYRGLGTQYF
TGTGCCAGCAGCTCGTACAGGGGGCTGGGGACCCAGTACTTC
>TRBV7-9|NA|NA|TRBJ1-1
CASSSPTGVLEAFF
TGTGCCAGCAGCTCTCCGACTGGCGTGCTTGAAGCTTTCTTT
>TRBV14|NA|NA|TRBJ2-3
CASSQEWLDTQYF
TGTGCCAGCAGCCAAGAATGGCTAGATACGCAGTATTTT
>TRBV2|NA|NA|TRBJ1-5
CASTPRGPEPQHF
TGTGCCAGCACCCCGCGGGGTCCGGAGCCCCAGCATTTT
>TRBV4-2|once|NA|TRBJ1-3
CASSRAEGGNTIYF
TGTGCCAGCAGCCGAGCAGAGGGTGGAAACACCATATATTTT
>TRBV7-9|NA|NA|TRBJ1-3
CASSPPGGNTIYF
TGTGCCAGCAGCCCACCAGGTGGAAACACCATATATTTT
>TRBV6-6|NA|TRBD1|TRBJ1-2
CASSYRQGTVGYTF
TGTGCCAGCAGTTACCGACAGGGGACGGTCGGCTACACCTTC
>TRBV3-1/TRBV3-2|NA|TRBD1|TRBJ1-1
CASTDRGGMNTEAFF
TGTGCCAGTACGGACAGGGGAGGAATGAACACTGAAGCTTTCTTT
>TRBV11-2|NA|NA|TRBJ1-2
CASSYGQSHTF
TGTGCCAGCAGCTACGGACAGTCCCACACCTTC
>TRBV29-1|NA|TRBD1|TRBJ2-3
CSVYGTGITDTQYF
TGCAGCGTGTATGGGACAGGGATCACAGATACGCAGTATTTT
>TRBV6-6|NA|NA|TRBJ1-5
CASSYSRSNQPQHF
TGTGCCAGCAGTTACTCGAGGAGCAATCAGCCCCAGCATTTT
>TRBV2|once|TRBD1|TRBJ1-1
CASSEQGDTEAFF
TGTGCCAGCAGTGAACAGGGGGACACTGAAGCTTTCTTT
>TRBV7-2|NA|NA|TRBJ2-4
CASSLERNIQYF
TGTGCCAGCAGCTTAGAGAGAAACATTCAGTACTTC
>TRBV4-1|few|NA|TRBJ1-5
CASSQGITGQPQHF
TGCGCCAGCAGCCAAGGTATAACGGGGCAGCCCCAGCATTTT
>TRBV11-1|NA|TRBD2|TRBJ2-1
CASSLSPSGSVNEQFF
TGTGCCAGCAGCTTATCCCCTAGCGGGTCGGTTAATGAGCAGTTCTTC
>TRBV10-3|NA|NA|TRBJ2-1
CAISGDWYNEQFF
TGTGCCATCAGTGGCGATTGGTACAATGAGCAGTTCTTC
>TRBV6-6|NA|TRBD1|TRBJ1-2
CASSPTGDVYGYTF
TGTGCCAGCAGTCCTACAGGGGACGTATATGGCTACACCTTC
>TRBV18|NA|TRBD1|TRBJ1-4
CASSWTGSNEKLFF
TGTGCCAGCTCATGGACAGGGTCTAATGAAAAACTGTTTTTT
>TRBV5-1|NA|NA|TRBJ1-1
CASSSLTLASTEAFF
TGCGCCAGCAGCTCCCTGACACTCGCCAGCACTGAAGCTTTCTTT
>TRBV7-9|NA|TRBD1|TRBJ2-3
CASSLAGAGGLYHTQYF
TGTGCCAGCAGCTTAGCAGGCGCAGGGGGCCTATACCATACGCAGTATTTT
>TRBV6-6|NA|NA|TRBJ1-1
CASSYSAGTRTEAFF
TGTGCCAGCAGTTACTCTGCGGGGACGAGGACTGAAGCTTTCTTT
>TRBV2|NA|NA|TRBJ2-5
CASSPVQQETQYF
TGTGCCAGCAGCCCTGTACAGCAAGAGACCCAGTACTTC
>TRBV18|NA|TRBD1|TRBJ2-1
CASSPGTDNEQFF
TGTGCCAGCTCACCCGGGACAGACAATGAGCAGTTCTTC
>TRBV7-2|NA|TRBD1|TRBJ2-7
CASSPRTGGSYEQYF
TGTGCCAGCAGCCCGCGGACAGGGGGCTCCTACGAGCAGTACTTC
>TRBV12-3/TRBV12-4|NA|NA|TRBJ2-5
CASSPGERETQYF
TGTGCCAGCAGCCCGGGGGAAAGAGAGACCCAGTACTTC
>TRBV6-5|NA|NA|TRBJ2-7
CASSAGFTYEQYF
TGTGCCAGCAGCGCAGGGTTCACCTACGAGCAGTACTTC
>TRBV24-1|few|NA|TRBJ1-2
CATSDFRTEYGYTF
TGTGCCACCAGTGATTTCAGGACAGAGTATGGCTACACCTTC
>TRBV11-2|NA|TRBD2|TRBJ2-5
CASTSLAGGEETQYF
TGTGCCAGCACCTCTCTAGCGGGGGGGGAAGAGACCCAGTACTTC
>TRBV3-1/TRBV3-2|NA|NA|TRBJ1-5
CASSLGPPKLNQPQHF
TGTGCCAGCAGCCTTGGTCCCCCAAAGCTCAATCAGCCCCAGCATTTT
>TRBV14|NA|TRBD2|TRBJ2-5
CASSQALSGGETQYF
TGTGCCAGCAGCCAAGCCCTGAGCGGGGGAGAGACCCAGTACTTC
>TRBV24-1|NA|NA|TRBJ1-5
CATSDPNQPQHF
TGTGCCACCAGTGACCCGAATCAGCCCCAGCATTTT
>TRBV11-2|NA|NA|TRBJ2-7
CASSLDLWGLGEQYF
TGTGCCAGCAGCTTAGATCTTTGGGGGCTAGGGGAGCAGTACTTC
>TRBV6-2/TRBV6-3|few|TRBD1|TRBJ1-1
CASSYSTRGLLDTEAFF
TGTGCCAGCAGTTACTCAACCAGGGGGCTGTTGGACACTGAAGCTTTCTTT
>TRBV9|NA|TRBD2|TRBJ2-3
CASSVEPGLAGGRVTDTQYF
TGTGCCAGCAGCGTTGAACCGGGACTAGCGGGGGGGCGTGTCACAGATACGCAGTATTTT
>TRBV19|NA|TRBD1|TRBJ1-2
CASRLQGANYGYTF
TGTGCCAGTAGGTTACAGGGGGCGAACTATGGCTACACCTTC
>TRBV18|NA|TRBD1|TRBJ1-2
CASSSGTGEAYGYTF
TGTGCCAGCTCCTCCGGGACAGGGGAAGCCTATGGCTACACCTTC
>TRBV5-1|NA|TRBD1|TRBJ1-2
CASSLGTGETYTF
TGCGCCAGCAGCTTGGGTACAGGGGAGACCTACACCTTC
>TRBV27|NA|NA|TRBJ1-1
CASSPGAYTEAFF
TGTGCCAGCAGTCCAGGTGCCTACACTGAAGCTTTCTTT
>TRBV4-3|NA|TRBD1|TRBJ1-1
CASSQGNHRTGGLTEAFF
TGCGCCAGCAGCCAAGGTAATCACCGGACAGGGGGCTTGACTGAAGCTTTCTTT
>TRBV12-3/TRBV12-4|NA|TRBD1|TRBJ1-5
CASSRTGDQPQHF
TGTGCCAGCAGCAGGACAGGCGATCAGCCCCAGCATTTT
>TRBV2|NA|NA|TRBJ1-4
CASSEKGGDEKLFF
TGTGCCAGCAGTGAAAAGGGAGGGGATGAAAAACTGTTTTTT
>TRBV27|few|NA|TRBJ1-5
CASSYYNQPQHF
TGTGCCAGCAGTTATTACAATCAGCCCCAGCATTTT
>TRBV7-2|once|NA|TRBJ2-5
CASSFRGIQETQYF
TGTGCCAGCAGCTTTCGAGGGATCCAAGAGACCCAGTACTTC
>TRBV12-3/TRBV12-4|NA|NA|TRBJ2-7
CASSLAAGGKQYF
TGTGCCAGCAGTTTAGCGGCGGGTGGGAAGCAGTACTTC
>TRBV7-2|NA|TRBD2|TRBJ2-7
CASSPFSGGVTYEQYF
TGTGCCAGCAGCCCGTTTAGCGGGGGCGTTACCTACGAGCAGTACTTC
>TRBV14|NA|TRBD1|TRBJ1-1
CASSPQGVGEAFF
TGTGCCAGCAGCCCTCAGGGGGTGGGTGAAGCTTTCTTT
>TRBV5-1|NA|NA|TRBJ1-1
CASSRTGSNTEAFF
TGCGCCAGCAGCAGAACAGGGTCGAACACTGAAGCTTTCTTT